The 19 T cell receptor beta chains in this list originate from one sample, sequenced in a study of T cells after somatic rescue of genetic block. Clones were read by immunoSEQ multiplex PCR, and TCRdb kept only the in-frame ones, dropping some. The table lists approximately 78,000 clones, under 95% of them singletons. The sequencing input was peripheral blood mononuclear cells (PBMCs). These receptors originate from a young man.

The CDR3 DNA sequence: TGTGCCAGCAGTTACCCGGGGGGGCGGAGCACTGAAGCTTTCTTT. It specifies CASSYPGGRSTEAFF. The V gene is TRBV6-6, the J gene TRBJ1-1; TRBD1 is a possible D gene (6 bases). Germline V CDR1 and CDR2: MNHNY, SVGAGI (reference sequence). The ends were cut back, 2 bases at V and 4 bases at J, with 14 bases in the middle. The CDR3 runs to 15 residues.

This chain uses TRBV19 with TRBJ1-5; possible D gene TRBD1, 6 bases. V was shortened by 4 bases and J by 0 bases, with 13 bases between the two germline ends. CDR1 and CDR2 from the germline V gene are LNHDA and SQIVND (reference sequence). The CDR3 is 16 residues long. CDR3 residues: CASSTPGAYSNQPQHF. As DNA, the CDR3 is TGTGCCAGTAGTACCCCAGGGGCGTATAGCAATCAGCCCCAGCATTTT.

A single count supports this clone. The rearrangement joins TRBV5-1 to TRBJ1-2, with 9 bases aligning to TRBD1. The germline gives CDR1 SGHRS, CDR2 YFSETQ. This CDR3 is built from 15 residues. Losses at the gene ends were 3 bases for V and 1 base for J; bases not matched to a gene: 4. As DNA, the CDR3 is TGCGCCAGCAGCTCCCGACAGGGGGTTAACTATGGCTACACCTTC. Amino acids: CASSSRQGVNYGYTF.

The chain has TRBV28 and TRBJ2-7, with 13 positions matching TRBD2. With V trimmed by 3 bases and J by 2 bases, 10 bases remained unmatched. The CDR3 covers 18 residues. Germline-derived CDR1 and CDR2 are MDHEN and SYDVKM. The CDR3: CASSFFLTLAGGTYEQYF. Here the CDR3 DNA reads TGTGCCAGCAGTTTCTTCCTCACACTAGCGGGAGGGACCTACGAGCAGTACTTC.

CDR3 coding DNA: TGTGCCAGCAGCGTGACAGGGACCGCTGGAAACACCATATATTTT. Translating gives CASSVTGTAGNTIYF. The genes are TRBV5-5 and TRBJ1-3, with 7 bases fitting TRBD1. V lost 4 bases to trimming and J lost 2 bases; unmatched junction nucleotides: 6. CDR1 SGHKS and CDR2 YYEKEE come from the germline V gene (reference sequence). This CDR3 comprises 15 residues.

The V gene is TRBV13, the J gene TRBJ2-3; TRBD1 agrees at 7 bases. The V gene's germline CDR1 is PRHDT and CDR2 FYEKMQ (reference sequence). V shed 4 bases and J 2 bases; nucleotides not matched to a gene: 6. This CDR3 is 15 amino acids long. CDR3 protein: CASSSTEGATDTQYF. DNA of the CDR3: TGTGCCAGCAGCTCCACCGAGGGGGCCACAGATACGCAGTATTTT.

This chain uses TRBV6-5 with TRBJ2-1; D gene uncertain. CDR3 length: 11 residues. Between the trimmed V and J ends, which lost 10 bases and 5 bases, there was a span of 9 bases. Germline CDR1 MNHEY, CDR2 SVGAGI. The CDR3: CATEQHNEQFF. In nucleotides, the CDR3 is TGTGCCACCGAACAGCACAATGAGCAGTTCTTC.

The CDR3 is CASSQDQRSVRYNEQFF. DNA of the CDR3: TGCGCCAGCAGCCAAGATCAGAGGAGCGTACGCTACAATGAGCAGTTCTTC. The rearrangement joins TRBV4-1 to TRBJ2-1; D is ambiguous. V lost 0 bases and J 3 bases, leaving 15 bases between the germline ends. The germline gives CDR1 MGHRA, CDR2 YSYEKL. The CDR3 is 17 residues long.

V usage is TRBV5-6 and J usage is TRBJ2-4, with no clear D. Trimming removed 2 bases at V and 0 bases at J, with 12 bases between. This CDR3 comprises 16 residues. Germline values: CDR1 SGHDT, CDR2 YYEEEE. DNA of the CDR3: TGTGCCAGCAGCTTAACCTTCCAACTAGCCAAAAACATTCAGTACTTC. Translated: CASSLTFQLAKNIQYF.

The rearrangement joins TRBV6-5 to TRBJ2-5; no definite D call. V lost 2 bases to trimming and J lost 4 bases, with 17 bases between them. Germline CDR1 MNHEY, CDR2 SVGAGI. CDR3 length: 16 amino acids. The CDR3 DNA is TGTGCCAGCAGTTACATATCAGGCCCTAAGGGAGAGACCCAGTACTTC. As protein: CASSYISGPKGETQYF.

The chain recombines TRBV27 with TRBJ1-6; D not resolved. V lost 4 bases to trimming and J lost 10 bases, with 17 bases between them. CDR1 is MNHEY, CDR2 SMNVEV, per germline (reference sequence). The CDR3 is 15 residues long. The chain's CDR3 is CASSSSQVLSSPLHF. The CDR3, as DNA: TGTGCCAGCAGTTCCTCGCAGGTTTTATCGTCACCCCTCCACTTT.

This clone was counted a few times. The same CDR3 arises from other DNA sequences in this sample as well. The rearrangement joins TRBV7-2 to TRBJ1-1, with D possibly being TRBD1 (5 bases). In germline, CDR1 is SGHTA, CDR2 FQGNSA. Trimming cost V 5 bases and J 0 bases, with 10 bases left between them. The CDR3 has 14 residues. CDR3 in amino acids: CASSPGTVNTEAFF. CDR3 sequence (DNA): TGTGCCAGCAGCCCGGGGACGGTGAACACTGAAGCTTTCTTT.

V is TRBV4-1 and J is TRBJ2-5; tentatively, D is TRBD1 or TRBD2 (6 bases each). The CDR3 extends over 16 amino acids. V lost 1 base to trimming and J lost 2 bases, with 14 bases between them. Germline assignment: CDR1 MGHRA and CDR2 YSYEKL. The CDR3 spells CASSQGPGDLQETQYF. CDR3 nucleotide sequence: TGCGCCAGCAGCCAAGGACCAGGGGACTTACAAGAGACCCAGTACTTC.

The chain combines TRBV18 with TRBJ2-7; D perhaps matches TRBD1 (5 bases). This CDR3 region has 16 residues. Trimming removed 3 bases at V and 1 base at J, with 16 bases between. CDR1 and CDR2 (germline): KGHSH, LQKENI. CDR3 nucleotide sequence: TGTGCCAGCTCACCGACGGCAGGGCGCTCGTCCTACGAGCAGTACTTC. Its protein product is CASSPTAGRSSYEQYF.

The CDR3 loop is CASSLRQGGGNEQFF. The CDR3, as DNA: TGCGCCAGCAGCCTTAGACAGGGTGGGGGCAATGAGCAGTTCTTC. This rearrangement joins TRBV10-2 to TRBJ2-1, with 7 bases matching TRBD1. Trimming cost V 6 bases and J 6 bases; bases outside gene matches: 11. The CDR3 extends over 15 amino acids. Germline lookup yields CDR1 WSHSY and CDR2 SAAADI.

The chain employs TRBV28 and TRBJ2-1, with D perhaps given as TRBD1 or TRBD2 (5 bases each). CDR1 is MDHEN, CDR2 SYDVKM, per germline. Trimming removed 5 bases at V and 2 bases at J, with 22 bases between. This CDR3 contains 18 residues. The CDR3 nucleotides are TGTGCCAGCAGTCCCTCCCCTTGGCTCGGGACGACCTACAATGAGCAGTTCTTC. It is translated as CASSPSPWLGTTYNEQFF.

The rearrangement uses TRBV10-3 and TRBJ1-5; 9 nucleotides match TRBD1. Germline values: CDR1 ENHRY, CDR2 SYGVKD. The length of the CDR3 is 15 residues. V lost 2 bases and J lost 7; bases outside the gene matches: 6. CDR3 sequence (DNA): TGTGCCATCAGTGAGAACAGGGGGCCGAGGCAGCCCCAGCATTTT. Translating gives CAISENRGPRQPQHF.

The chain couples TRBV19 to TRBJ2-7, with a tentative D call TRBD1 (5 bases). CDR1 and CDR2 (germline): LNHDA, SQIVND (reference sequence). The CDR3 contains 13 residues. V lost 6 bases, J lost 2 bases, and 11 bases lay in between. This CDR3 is CASSTQGTYEQYF. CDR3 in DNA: TGTGCCAGTAGCACTCAGGGTACCTACGAGCAGTACTTC.

The CDR3 DNA is TGTGCCAGCAGTGAGGCTAGCGGGGGGCACGAGCAGTACTTC. The encoded protein is CASSEASGGHEQYF. The chain has TRBV6-4 and TRBJ2-7; 11 nucleotides agree with TRBD2. Looked up from germline, CDR1 is MRHNA and CDR2 is SNTAGT. With V trimmed by 3 bases and J by 5 bases, 3 bases remained unmatched. This CDR3 contains 14 residues.